In its sample, the clone carrying this T cell receptor (beta chain) was seen once. The V and J ends lost 3 bases and 0 bases, in that order; junction bases with no gene match: 6. Germline assignment: CDR1 GTSNPN and CDR2 SVGIG (reference sequence). The CDR3 runs to 15 residues. PCR primers comprised 60 Vbeta and 13 Jbeta primers. Repertoires were generated with immunoSEQ multiplex PCR, while TCRdb's copy carries only in-frame clones and drops some. The repertoire includes roughly 140,000 clones, around 76% of them detected once, and 2.8% sits in the top ten. The data originate from a study of cytomegalovirus exposure and HLA in healthy donors.

V gene TRBV30 combines with J gene TRBJ1-2; 8 bases are a match to TRBD1. The sequencing input was PBMCs. This clonotype was obtained from a male donor in good health and CMV-seronegative. The chain's CDR3 is CAWSLGQGANYGYTF. The CDR3 DNA sequence: TGTGCCTGGAGCCTAGGACAGGGCGCTAACTATGGCTACACCTTC.